These T cell receptor beta chains were read from a single sample in a study of T cell changes during pregnancy in multiple sclerosis. Using immunoSEQ multiplex PCR, the repertoire was profiled, and TCRdb retains in-frame clones only, with some absent. The table includes 90,000 to 120,000 clones, roughly nine tenths detected once. The sample was peripheral blood, taken after pregnancy. These TCRs come from a female donor with multiple sclerosis, enrolled in a pregnancy study. The conserved cysteine and the conserved F or W are not part of the CDR3 here. The listing skips clone size in some rows; elsewhere it reads once, few, many or a size class.

clone_size,cdr3_length,v_call,cdr3_aa
.,11,TRBV12-5,ASGLSTSGEAF
.,9,TRBV27,ASSQGREQY
.,13,TRBV7-3,ASSLTGGQGNEQF
few,12,TRBV6-5,ASSARQGTHEQY
.,14,TRBV9,ASSPRLAGGIYEQY
once,14,TRBV7-6,ASRTRMRDRARGQY
.,11,TRBV30,AWMQGTNEKLF
.,13,TRBV19,ASSIGGQGNQPQH
.,12,TRBV9,ASGRDGGEYGYT
.,11,TRBV5-1,ASSLEQGYEQY
.,13,TRBV6-1,ASSAETGGNQPQH
.,13,TRBV11-3,ASSLGAGVTGELF
.,13,TRBV27,ASSRGEGGFREQY
.,13,TRBV5-1,ASSEGHANTGELF
.,15,TRBV13,ASSPPGGGPRSDTQY
.,10,TRBV5-4,ASSSSTDTQY
.,11,TRBV9,ASSVDGKGIQH
.,13,TRBV6-4,ASSDTTGFHYGYT
once,14,TRBV6-1,ASSEVPLGEGTEAF
.,13,TRBV15,ATQRRGPRSYEQY
.,11,TRBV19,ASSPQNTYEQY
.,13,TRBV5-1,ASSLVGQGWNEQF
.,16,TRBV2,ASKRLAGGPFGTDTQY
.,13,TRBV5-5,ASSFAQGVHTEAF
.,13,TRBV6-5,ASSRPGTSGAGQY
.,13,TRBV15,ATSGGGAARYEQY
.,12,TRBV2,ASTEDRGLQPQH
.,13,TRBV9,ASSPYLASTDTQY
.,12,TRBV18,ASSPEQGDQPQH
.,9,TRBV6-6,ASSPDREAF
.,13,TRBV13,ASSVPGQGYHEQY
.,10,TRBV18,ASSPGQTEAF
.,14,TRBV6-6,ASRGSSQGVVEPQH
once,14,TRBV6-1,ASSEPSGQRAYEQY
.,11,TRBV5-1,ASKVGGQETQY
.,13,TRBV6-1,ASSEQGDSSYEQY
.,13,TRBV4-2,ASSQPGTGLNEQY
.,8,TRBV29-1,SVATGEAF
.,12,TRBV5-4,ASSFGQGRNTIY
.,13,TRBV5-1,ASSSQGLGNQPQH
few,9,TRBV7-9,ASSSDTEAF
.,13,TRBV12-5,ASGHLDWASNEQF
.,14,TRBV6-5,ASSYSWAGVRSPLH
once,12,TRBV19,ASSIAGQKEKLF
.,15,TRBV11-3,ASSLGAGGLSNYGYT
.,13,TRBV6-5,ASRAQTGVNTEAF
.,14,TRBV5-1,ASSLAPVQGKDTQY
.,13,TRBV14,ASSQEGRERNTIY
.,12,TRBV5-5,ASSAGGGSETQY
.,14,TRBV18,ASSPPDRPMNTEAF
.,12,TRBV6-4,ASSEAAGGDTQY
once,13,TRBV6-5,ASSYVGARGYEQY
.,11,TRBV6-1,ASSGTSYNEQF
few,12,TRBV10-3,AIGDRVEPNEQF
.,16,TRBV5-1,ASSLDISGGSGANVLT
.,14,TRBV5-5,ASSLVGTGPPYEQY
.,10,TRBV7-9,ASSWDSQPQH